These T cell receptor beta chains were read from a single sample in a study of blood T cell repertoires in COVID-19. Assay: immunoSEQ multiplex PCR; the TCRdb copy retains only in-frame clones and omits some. The sample lists around 60,000 clones, about 76% occurring once. Sequences were obtained from peripheral blood. The receptors come from a human donor in a cohort sampled during active COVID-19. CDR3s leave out the opening cysteine and the closing phenylalanine or tryptophan.

TRBJ2-5 12 TRBV25-1 ASSLRQGRETQY
TRBJ1-1 14 TRBV5-1 ASSLLAGADGTEAF
TRBJ2-5 13 TRBV7-6 ASSFLTGQMETQY
TRBJ1-3 14 TRBV19 ASTSRGIDVGNTIY
TRBJ2-3 11 TRBV19 ASSMGAADTQY
TRBJ1-4 12 TRBV27 ASRSTGRNEKLF
TRBJ1-1 13 TRBV18 ASSPGSGRSTEAF
TRBJ2-5 13 TRBV4-1 ASSRSQGSEETQY
TRBJ1-1 11 TRBV3-1/TRBV3-2 ASSQVPNTEAF
TRBJ2-3 13 TRBV24-1 ATSDSGPTTDTQY
TRBJ1-5 12 TRBV29-1 SVATGTGHQPQH
TRBJ2-7 13 TRBV5-8 ASSLGTGVKYEQY
TRBJ1-1 11 TRBV12-3/TRBV12-4 ASSPLMNTEAF
TRBJ1-2 12 TRBV27 ASSLKGEIYGYT
TRBJ2-7 12 TRBV2 ASRGGQGVNEQY
TRBJ2-3 12 TRBV29-1 SVRHWTAPDTQY
TRBJ2-3 13 TRBV3-1/TRBV3-2 ASSQSGTSGDTQY
TRBJ2-3 13 TRBV5-1 ASSFEGRSGDTQY
TRBJ2-1 13 TRBV19 ASSPRDTHGDEQF
TRBJ1-1 10 TRBV10-3 ATREGAGEAF
TRBJ2-7 14 TRBV7-9 ASSQPTGGNYYEQY
TRBJ2-5 13 TRBV7-2 ASSFQGAVRETQY
TRBJ1-5 12 TRBV19 ASSTAGGNQPQH
TRBJ1-3 12 TRBV7-9 ASSRGQTGNTIY
TRBJ2-5 15 TRBV28 ASTSWTSGTNKETQY
TRBJ1-5 14 TRBV27 ASSPAPEYSNQPQH